This passage covers 27 T cell receptor beta chains from one sample sequenced in a study of blood T cells in healthy people across ages (dated by TCRdb to 2013 to 2016). The library was produced with 5' RACE. The sample was run on an Illumina HiSeq 2500. A second PCR of roughly 7 to 11 cycles was performed with a sample-barcoded 5' primer and a J-beta primer mix. Starting from the raw public reads, TCRdb applied fastp trimming at Q25, assembled clones with MiXCR and retained in-frame beta chains. Records with the same CDR3 protein are collapsed into one entry carrying the most frequent genes and DNA. The sample table holds 500,000 to 600,000 distinct CDR3 sequences, of which about 25% were seen once. The biggest ten clones account for roughly 18% of the sample. Sequencing input: blood. The origin of the receptors is a woman in her 70s in good health.

This clonotype was detected a few times. The rearrangement links TRBV4-2 to TRBJ1-4; D is possibly TRBD1 (5 bases). The CDR3 sequence is 16 residues long. V shed 4 bases and J shed 0 bases, with 12 bases lying between them. Germline V lookup: CDR1 LGHNA, CDR2 YNFKEQ. The CDR3 here is CASSLTTGSTNEKLFF. CDR3 nucleotide sequence: TGTGCCAGCAGCCTAACAACAGGTTCAACTAATGAAAAACTGTTTTTT.

The genes are TRBV19 and TRBJ1-5, with D maybe TRBD1 (6 bases). Germline assignment: CDR1 LNHDA and CDR2 SQIVND (reference sequence). The CDR3 totals 16 residues. Trimming removed 3 bases from V and 1 base from J, with 13 bases in between. CDR3 sequence (DNA): TGTGCCAGTAGTATGGGGCAGGGGCCCAGCAATCAGCCCCAGCATTTT. Amino acids: CASSMGQGPSNQPQHF.

The chain recombines TRBV12-3 or TRBV12-4 with TRBJ2-5, with 10 nucleotides matching TRBD1. The CDR3 length is 18 residues. Unmatched junction bases numbered 16, after V lost 4 bases and J lost 5 bases. CDR3 in amino acids: CASSYRGQGIRSEETQYF. CDR3 sequence (DNA): TGTGCCAGCAGTTACAGGGGACAGGGGATCCGGTCGGAGGAGACCCAGTACTTC.

This CDR3 is CASSQLGLAKNIQYF. CDR3 in DNA: TGTGCCAGCAGCCAGTTGGGTCTAGCCAAAAACATTCAGTACTTC. The gene calls are TRBV5-5 and TRBJ2-4; D ambiguous. V was shortened by 4 bases and J by 0 bases, with 11 bases between the two germline ends. CDR3 length: 15 amino acids. Germline lookup yields CDR1 SGHKS and CDR2 YYEKEE (reference sequence).

CDR3 DNA sequence: TGTGCCAGCAGTTATGGGAGGGGGCGAAACACTGAAGCTTTCTTT. Translating gives CASSYGRGRNTEAFF. This chain joins TRBV6-6 and TRBJ1-1, with 7 positions matching TRBD1. The V gene's germline CDR1 is MNHNY and CDR2 SVGAGI (reference sequence). V shed 3 bases and J 2 bases; nucleotides not matched to a gene: 6. This CDR3 contains 15 residues.

On this clonotype itself: Compared with germline, one end of the junction differs, possibly owing to a read error. The chain employs TRBV7-2 and TRBJ2-3, with 8 bases that match TRBD2. The germline V gene has CDR1 SGHTA and CDR2 FQGNSA. CDR3 size: 14 residues. The CDR3 sequence: CASRLGLATDTQYF. The CDR3 DNA reads TGTGCCAGCAGGTTAGGACTAGCAACAGATACGCAGTATTTT.

The chain links TRBV12-5 to TRBJ2-1; D remains ambiguous. The germline V gene has CDR1 LGHNT and CDR2 FRNRAP. The CDR3 covers 15 residues. V lost 3 bases, J lost 6 bases, and 15 bases lay in between. The CDR3, as DNA: TGTGCTAGTGGTTTCGATACTACACAGAGCAATGAGCAGTTCTTC. Translation: CASGFDTTQSNEQFF.

This chain connects TRBV5-4 to TRBJ1-4; D remains ambiguous. CDR3 length: 13 amino acids. Trimming left V 4 bases short and J 4 bases short, with 8 bases between. Germline CDR1 is SGHNT and CDR2 is YYREEE (reference sequence). CDR3 in DNA: TGTGCCAGCAGCCTCGGGAGTAATGAAAAACTGTTTTTT. It specifies CASSLGSNEKLFF.

This clonotype was seen repeatedly, ten times or more. The chain employs TRBV20-1 and TRBJ2-3; D assignment may be TRBD1 or TRBD2 (5 bases each). The CDR3 runs 13 residues. V lost 0 bases, J lost 8 bases, and 12 bases lay in between. Germline V lookup: CDR1 DFQATT, CDR2 SNEGSKA (reference sequence). The CDR3 DNA reads TGCAGTGCTAGAGATCGCTGGGGACCTACGCAGTATTTT. It encodes CSARDRWGPTQYF.

The rearrangement joins TRBV5-1 to TRBJ2-1; D is possibly TRBD1 (5 bases). The J call may be in error: the DNA end matches TRBJ2-7 better. The CDR3 contains 13 residues. The germline CDR1 and CDR2 sequences are SGHRS and YFSETQ. The CDR3 DNA reads as TGCGCCAGCTATGACAGTGTCTCTAACGAGCAGTACTTC. Residues: CASYDSVSNEQYF.

The J gene is TRBJ2-7, the V gene TRBV4-2; no clear D. Looked up from germline, CDR1 is LGHNA and CDR2 is YNFKEQ. There are 11 residues in the CDR3. Trimming cost V 5 bases and J 9 bases, with 11 bases left between them. The CDR3 loop reads CASSSPTVQYF. In DNA form, the CDR3 reads TGTGCCAGCAGCTCCCCCACTGTGCAGTACTTC.

This CDR3 is CASSPYQGLGVYEQYF. As DNA, the CDR3 is TGTGCCAGCAGTCCTTATCAGGGCCTTGGGGTTTACGAGCAGTACTTC. V and J are TRBV27 and TRBJ2-5, with D perhaps matching TRBD1 (5 bases). The assigned J gene may be wrong: the sequence end matches TRBJ2-7 better. Germline-derived CDR1 and CDR2 are MNHEY and SMNVEV (reference sequence). The length of the CDR3 is 16 residues.

The CDR3 region is CAWRQGYDYGYTF. CDR3 coding DNA: TGTGCCTGGAGACAGGGATACGACTATGGCTACACCTTC. This chain uses TRBV30 with TRBJ1-2; D may be TRBD1 (6 bases). This CDR3 spans 13 amino acids. Germline CDR1 GTSNPN, CDR2 SVGIG (reference sequence). V lost 3 bases to trimming and J lost 3 bases, with 11 bases between them.

The rearrangement links TRBV29-1 to TRBJ2-5, with no clear D. Trimming pared 6 bases from V and 2 bases from J, leaving 10 bases between. CDR1 is SQVTM and CDR2 is ANQGSEA in the germline V gene. The CDR3 loop spans 12 amino acids. The CDR3 here is CSVDPQQETQYF. The DNA for the CDR3 is TGCAGCGTAGACCCCCAGCAAGAGACCCAGTACTTC.

This rearrangement joins TRBV20-1 to TRBJ2-7; 9 nucleotides line up with TRBD1. From germline, CDR1 is DFQATT and CDR2 SNEGSKA (reference sequence). Trimming cost V 2 bases and J 6 bases; bases outside gene matches: 5. The CDR3 has 13 residues. The CDR3, as DNA: TGCAGTGCTAGACCAGACAGGGGGTTCGAGCAGTACTTC. It codes for CSARPDRGFEQYF.

This clonotype was counted a few times. This chain connects TRBV12-3 or TRBV12-4 to TRBJ1-1; unclear D gene. Trimming left V 7 bases short and J 1 base short, with 13 bases between. The CDR3 sequence is 14 residues long. The CDR3 sequence is CASTPLSQNTEAFF. The CDR3 nucleotides read TGTGCCAGCACCCCGCTGTCGCAGAACACTGAAGCTTTCTTT.

This rearrangement joins TRBV4-2 to TRBJ1-5; no clear D. This CDR3 is 12 amino acids long. From germline, CDR1 is LGHNA and CDR2 YNFKEQ. Trimming cost V 4 bases and J 11 bases, with 12 bases left between them. CDR3 amino acids: CASSPRHRAQHF. The CDR3 nucleotides read TGTGCCAGCAGCCCCCGACACCGGGCCCAGCATTTT.

V is TRBV5-5 and J is TRBJ2-5; 11 bases match TRBD1. The J call may be wrong; the DNA end is better matched by TRBJ2-7. In germline, CDR1 is SGHKS, CDR2 YYEKEE (reference sequence). This CDR3 comprises 15 residues. The CDR3 nucleotides read TGTGCCAGCAGCTTGTGGACAGGGGGCTCGGGCGAGCAGTACTTC. As protein: CASSLWTGGSGEQYF.

This clonotype has just a few counts. The chain has TRBV20-1 and TRBJ2-6, with no clear D. Trimming left V 5 bases short and J 3 bases short, with 17 bases between. The germline V gene has CDR1 DFQATT and CDR2 SNEGSKA (reference sequence). The CDR3 spans 16 residues. The CDR3 region has the DNA TGCAGTGCTTATCGACGGCACCTGGGTGGGGCCAACGTCCTGACTTTC. Translated: CSAYRRHLGGANVLTF.

The chain recombines TRBV2 with TRBJ1-2, with D unresolved. CDR1 and CDR2 (germline): SNHLY, FYNNEI. The CDR3 runs to 14 residues. Trimming shortened V by 8 bases and J by 0 bases, and 13 bases separated the two germline ends. The CDR3 bases are TGTGCCAGCTCCCAAGACCAGACTAACTATGGCTACACCTTC. Translating gives CASSQDQTNYGYTF.

The chain carries TRBV5-1 and TRBJ2-1, with 7 bases lining up with TRBD1. V lost 8 bases to trimming and J lost 5 bases; unmatched junction nucleotides: 31. The CDR3 has 21 residues. Germline V gives CDR1 SGHRS, CDR2 YFSETQ. The CDR3 loop reads CARNNPVGPELPTGSNNEQFF. The CDR3 bases are TGCGCCAGAAATAACCCTGTAGGGCCGGAGCTCCCGACAGGGTCCAACAATGAGCAGTTCTTC.

The rearrangement links TRBV10-3 to TRBJ2-1; possibly TRBD1 or TRBD2 for D (5 bases each). Germline assignment: CDR1 ENHRY and CDR2 SYGVKD. V lost 3 bases, J lost 1 base, and 13 bases lay in between. This CDR3 is built from 16 residues. This chain's CDR3 is CAISDQTRGSYNEQFF. CDR3 DNA sequence: TGTGCCATCAGTGACCAAACTAGGGGATCCTACAATGAGCAGTTCTTC.

This clonotype has more than one count but fewer than ten. This chain joins TRBV10-3 and TRBJ2-3; the D is unclear. The germline gives CDR1 ENHRY, CDR2 SYGVKD. The CDR3 runs 12 residues. The germline V and J ends were trimmed by 8 bases and 1 base, with 7 bases remaining between them. CDR3 coding DNA: TGTGCCATCGATGGGGGCACAGATACGCAGTATTTT. Translated, it gives CAIDGGTDTQYF.

This clonotype appeared a few times. The V and J genes are TRBV9 and TRBJ1-2; no firm D call. This CDR3 region has 14 residues. V was clipped by 2 bases and J by 3 bases, with 11 bases between them. The germline V gene has CDR1 SGDLS and CDR2 YYNGEE. Here the CDR3 DNA reads TGTGCCAGCAGCGTTGGAGAACTTTACTATGGCTACACCTTC. Its translation: CASSVGELYYGYTF. The whole variable domain, remainder taken from reference TRBV9 and TRBJ1-2, is DSGVTQTPKHLITATGQRVTLRCSPRSGDLSVYWYQQSLDQGLQFLIQYYNGEERAKGNILERFSAQQFPDLHSELNLSSLELGDSALYFCASSVGELYYGYTFGSGTRLTVV.

The CDR3 here is CASRPYTGTGDGELFF. CDR3 DNA: TGCGCCAGCAGGCCATACACCGGGACAGGTGACGGGGAGCTGTTTTTT. This chain connects TRBV5-1 to TRBJ2-2, with 8 bases identical to TRBD1. The CDR3 consists of 16 residues. The V gene end was trimmed by 5 bases and the J gene end by 7 bases; junction bases not matched to a gene: 13. Germline CDR1 is SGHRS and CDR2 is YFSETQ.

This clonotype was seen a few times. The chain joins TRBV12-3 or TRBV12-4 to TRBJ1-5; TRBD1 agrees at 7 bases. This CDR3 is built from 17 residues. The V and J ends lost 4 bases and 0 bases, in that order; junction bases with no gene match: 9. CDR3 sequence reads: CASSSRDSPYSNQPQHF. CDR3 nucleotides: TGTGCCAGCAGTTCCAGGGACAGCCCTTATAGCAATCAGCCCCAGCATTTT.

This clonotype was detected a few times. The chain has TRBV7-2 and TRBJ2-1; TRBD2 aligns across 11 bases. The closer fit of TRBJ2-7 to the DNA end suggests the J call may be wrong. The germline V gene has CDR1 SGHTA and CDR2 FQGNSA. This CDR3 is 14 amino acids long. The CDR3 loop is CASGLAGGVNEQYF. The CDR3 DNA reads as TGTGCCAGCGGGCTAGCGGGGGGAGTAAACGAGCAGTACTTC.